This is a list of T cell receptor beta chains from one sample in a study of blood T cell repertoires in COVID-19. Assay: immunoSEQ multiplex PCR; the TCRdb copy retains only in-frame clones and omits some. Among about 340,000 clones, about 86% were seen once, and the ten largest hold 4% to 5.5%. Sample: PBMCs or T cells enriched from blood (not recorded which). The receptor source for this set is a woman between 35 and 50 years old with acute COVID-19. CDR3s include the opening cysteine and the closing phenylalanine or tryptophan. D genes are given only for firm matches. Rows give clone size only sometimes, using once, few, many, or a class for an expanded clone.

D gene: NA
J gene: TRBJ1-1
clone size: NA
V gene: TRBV14
CDR3 DNA: TGTGCCAGCAGCCACCTACGAACAACAGGGTGGGTCACTGAAGCTTTCTTT
CDR3 protein: CASSHLRTTGWVTEAFF

D gene: TRBD1
J gene: TRBJ2-7
clone size: NA
V gene: TRBV5-1
CDR3 DNA: TGCGCCAGCAGCTCGGACAGGGACGTGGACGAGCAGTACTTC
CDR3 protein: CASSSDRDVDEQYF

D gene: NA
J gene: TRBJ2-2
clone size: NA
V gene: TRBV5-6
CDR3 DNA: TGTGCCAGCAGCTTGGTTGGCCATGCGAACACCGGGGAGCTGTTTTTT
CDR3 protein: CASSLVGHANTGELFF

D gene: NA
J gene: TRBJ1-2
clone size: NA
V gene: TRBV20-1
CDR3 DNA: TGCAGTGCTAGTACAGGGACCTCGTTTGGCTACACCTTC
CDR3 protein: CSASTGTSFGYTF

D gene: NA
J gene: TRBJ2-1
clone size: NA
V gene: TRBV28
CDR3 DNA: TGTGCCAGCAGTTTCGAACAAAATGAGCAGTTCTTC
CDR3 protein: CASSFEQNEQFF

D gene: TRBD1
J gene: TRBJ1-6
clone size: NA
V gene: TRBV28
CDR3 DNA: TGTGCCAGCAGCCCTGGACAGGGGGCTGGGAATTCACCCCTCCACTTT
CDR3 protein: CASSPGQGAGNSPLHF

D gene: NA
J gene: TRBJ1-5
clone size: few
V gene: TRBV4-2
CDR3 DNA: TGTGCCAGCAGCCAAGTGGGGAGTGATAGCAATCAGCCCCAGCATTTT
CDR3 protein: CASSQVGSDSNQPQHF

D gene: TRBD1
J gene: TRBJ2-1
clone size: once
V gene: TRBV24-1
CDR3 DNA: TGTGCCACCAGTGCCCAAGGGACAGGTCAGACACAGTTCTTC
CDR3 protein: CATSAQGTGQTQFF

D gene: TRBD2
J gene: TRBJ2-1
clone size: NA
V gene: TRBV27
CDR3 DNA: TGTGCCAGCAGACTGGGACTAGCGGACAATGAGCAGTTCTTC
CDR3 protein: CASRLGLADNEQFF

D gene: NA
J gene: TRBJ2-7
clone size: NA
V gene: TRBV18
CDR3 DNA: TGTGCCAGCTCACCGTCGTCTATCTACGAGCAGTACTTC
CDR3 protein: CASSPSSIYEQYF

D gene: TRBD2
J gene: TRBJ2-7
clone size: NA
V gene: TRBV6-2/TRBV6-3
CDR3 DNA: TGTGCCAGCAGTTACTCGAGGGGACTAGCGGTCAACGAGCAGTACTTC
CDR3 protein: CASSYSRGLAVNEQYF

D gene: TRBD2
J gene: TRBJ2-1
clone size: NA
V gene: TRBV6-1
CDR3 DNA: TGTGCCAGCAGTGAGTTTAAAGGGACTAGCGGTGCCAATGAGCAGTTCTTC
CDR3 protein: CASSEFKGTSGANEQFF

D gene: TRBD1
J gene: TRBJ2-3
clone size: NA
V gene: TRBV19
CDR3 DNA: TGTGCCAGTAGCGAGGACAGGGCGAGCACAGATACGCAGTATTTT
CDR3 protein: CASSEDRASTDTQYF

D gene: TRBD2
J gene: TRBJ2-3
clone size: NA
V gene: TRBV5-1
CDR3 DNA: TGCGCCAGCAGCCGTAAGCGGGAGGGAGCAGATACGCAGTATTTT
CDR3 protein: CASSRKREGADTQYF

D gene: NA
J gene: TRBJ1-5
clone size: NA
V gene: TRBV19
CDR3 DNA: TGTGCCAGTAGTGGCGGGGGGAACAATCAGCCCCAGCATTTT
CDR3 protein: CASSGGGNNQPQHF

D gene: NA
J gene: TRBJ2-5
clone size: NA
V gene: TRBV3-1/TRBV3-2
CDR3 DNA: TGTGCCAGGGGGACTTTAAGGGCGGAAGAGACCCAGTACTTC
CDR3 protein: CARGTLRAEETQYF

D gene: NA
J gene: TRBJ2-7
clone size: NA
V gene: TRBV3-1/TRBV3-2
CDR3 DNA: TGTGCCAGCAGCCAAGATCTCAGTAATTCCGCCGAGCAGTACTTC
CDR3 protein: CASSQDLSNSAEQYF

D gene: TRBD2
J gene: TRBJ2-7
clone size: NA
V gene: TRBV6-5
CDR3 DNA: TGTGCCAGCAGCCGGCAAGCGGGAGGTCGAAGCGAGCAGTACTTC
CDR3 protein: CASSRQAGGRSEQYF

D gene: TRBD1
J gene: TRBJ1-6
clone size: NA
V gene: TRBV7-2
CDR3 DNA: TGTGCCAGCAGCTCGATCTCCGGGACAGGGAAGGGGTATAATTCACCCCTCCACTTT
CDR3 protein: CASSSISGTGKGYNSPLHF

D gene: NA
J gene: TRBJ2-1
clone size: once
V gene: TRBV6-5
CDR3 DNA: TGTGCCAGCAGCCGAAGCGGAGCCCGCTACAATGAGCAGTTCTTC
CDR3 protein: CASSRSGARYNEQFF

D gene: NA
J gene: TRBJ1-2
clone size: NA
V gene: TRBV2
CDR3 DNA: TGTGCCAGCAGTGAAGCGCGAGCGGGGGGCAGCTATGGCTACACCTTC
CDR3 protein: CASSEARAGGSYGYTF

D gene: TRBD1
J gene: TRBJ1-2
clone size: NA
V gene: TRBV6-2/TRBV6-3
CDR3 DNA: TGTGCCAGCAGTACCGGACAGGCCCGGAAGGGCTACACCTTC
CDR3 protein: CASSTGQARKGYTF

D gene: NA
J gene: TRBJ2-1
clone size: NA
V gene: TRBV28
CDR3 DNA: TGTGCCAGCAGTTTAGGCCAGGGGGAGCAGTTCTTC
CDR3 protein: CASSLGQGEQFF

D gene: NA
J gene: TRBJ1-6
clone size: NA
V gene: TRBV27
CDR3 DNA: TGTGCCAGCAGTTTCAGGGATTCACCCCTCCACTTT
CDR3 protein: CASSFRDSPLHF

D gene: TRBD1
J gene: TRBJ1-4
clone size: NA
V gene: TRBV10-3
CDR3 DNA: TGTGCCACGAGACAGGGGGCGGCTAATGAAAAACTGTTTTTT
CDR3 protein: CATRQGAANEKLFF

D gene: TRBD1
J gene: TRBJ1-3
clone size: few
V gene: TRBV9
CDR3 DNA: TGTGCCAGCAGCGGGACAGGACCTGGAAACACCATATATTTT
CDR3 protein: CASSGTGPGNTIYF

D gene: NA
J gene: TRBJ2-7
clone size: few
V gene: TRBV10-3
CDR3 DNA: TGTGCCATCAGTGAGTCTATCAGTTTTGTCGACTACGAGCAGTACTTC
CDR3 protein: CAISESISFVDYEQYF

D gene: NA
J gene: TRBJ1-2
clone size: NA
V gene: TRBV19
CDR3 DNA: TGTGCCAGTAGTAAGAGACAGCACTATGGCTACACCTTC
CDR3 protein: CASSKRQHYGYTF

D gene: NA
J gene: TRBJ1-3
clone size: few
V gene: TRBV7-9
CDR3 DNA: TGTGCCAGCAGCTTTTCGGCAGGGATGGCTGGAAACACCATATATTTT
CDR3 protein: CASSFSAGMAGNTIYF

D gene: TRBD1
J gene: TRBJ1-3
clone size: NA
V gene: TRBV18
CDR3 DNA: TGTGCCAGCTCCCCAGACAGGGGTCCTGGAAACACCATATATTTT
CDR3 protein: CASSPDRGPGNTIYF

D gene: NA
J gene: TRBJ1-5
clone size: NA
V gene: TRBV28
CDR3 DNA: TGTGCCAGCAGTTTATTAGGAGGGGAGCTTAGCAATCAGCCCCAGCATTTT
CDR3 protein: CASSLLGGELSNQPQHF

D gene: NA
J gene: TRBJ2-2
clone size: once
V gene: TRBV7-9
CDR3 DNA: TGTGCCAGCAGCTCCTCGACAGCCCCCGTGGTGTTTTTT
CDR3 protein: CASSSSTAPVVFF

D gene: TRBD2
J gene: TRBJ2-5
clone size: NA
V gene: TRBV9
CDR3 DNA: TGTGCCAGCAGCGACGGGACGGGGGGTTTCTGGACCCAGTACTTC
CDR3 protein: CASSDGTGGFWTQYF

D gene: TRBD1
J gene: TRBJ1-2
clone size: NA
V gene: TRBV7-3
CDR3 DNA: TGTGCCAGCTCTACGGCAGGGGGCTATGGCTACACCTTC
CDR3 protein: CASSTAGGYGYTF

D gene: NA
J gene: TRBJ2-1
clone size: NA
V gene: TRBV5-4
CDR3 DNA: TGTGCCAGCAGCCGTATATCCAATGAGCAGTTCTTC
CDR3 protein: CASSRISNEQFF

D gene: NA
J gene: TRBJ1-6
clone size: NA
V gene: TRBV27
CDR3 DNA: TGTGCCAGCAGTCACACCCCCGGGAATTCACCCCTCCACTTT
CDR3 protein: CASSHTPGNSPLHF

D gene: TRBD2
J gene: TRBJ2-3
clone size: NA
V gene: TRBV19
CDR3 DNA: TGTGCCAGTAGTATAGCTTGGCCGGCGGGAGGGCCGGGAGATACGCAGTATTTT
CDR3 protein: CASSIAWPAGGPGDTQYF

D gene: NA
J gene: TRBJ1-3
clone size: NA
V gene: TRBV4-3
CDR3 DNA: TGCGCCAGCAGCCGCGAGGCGGACTCTGGAAACACCATATATTTT
CDR3 protein: CASSREADSGNTIYF

D gene: NA
J gene: TRBJ1-5
clone size: NA
V gene: TRBV7-3
CDR3 DNA: TGTGCCAGCAGCTTATTGCGGGATCAGCCCCAGCATTTT
CDR3 protein: CASSLLRDQPQHF

D gene: NA
J gene: TRBJ2-3
clone size: once
V gene: TRBV27
CDR3 DNA: TGTGCCAGCAGCCGGAGCCTACTAGGCAGCACAGATACGCAGTATTTT
CDR3 protein: CASSRSLLGSTDTQYF

D gene: NA
J gene: TRBJ1-1
clone size: NA
V gene: TRBV19
CDR3 DNA: TGTGCCAGTAACGACAGTCCCCCCACTGAAGCTTTCTTT
CDR3 protein: CASNDSPPTEAFF

D gene: NA
J gene: TRBJ2-2
clone size: NA
V gene: TRBV4-2
CDR3 DNA: TGTGCCAGCAGCCAAGATCGGGGAGCGGAGGAGGGGACCGGGGAGCTGTTTTTT
CDR3 protein: CASSQDRGAEEGTGELFF

D gene: TRBD2
J gene: TRBJ2-5
clone size: NA
V gene: TRBV9
CDR3 DNA: TGTGCCAGCAGCGTAGGGCGGGGGACCCTCCAAGAGACCCAGTACTTC
CDR3 protein: CASSVGRGTLQETQYF

D gene: TRBD1
J gene: TRBJ1-4
clone size: once
V gene: TRBV28
CDR3 DNA: TGTGCCAGCAGGCCTCCCGGACAGGGACGAGAAAAACTGTTTTTT
CDR3 protein: CASRPPGQGREKLFF

D gene: TRBD2
J gene: TRBJ2-1
clone size: once
V gene: TRBV7-9
CDR3 DNA: TGTGCCAGCAGCCAGAGCGGGAGGGCCCGCAATGAGCAGTTCTTC
CDR3 protein: CASSQSGRARNEQFF

D gene: TRBD1
J gene: TRBJ1-1
clone size: NA
V gene: TRBV9
CDR3 DNA: TGTGCCAGCAGCGTCGGGACAGGGCCGACTGAAGCTTTCTTT
CDR3 protein: CASSVGTGPTEAFF

D gene: TRBD2
J gene: TRBJ2-3
clone size: NA
V gene: TRBV4-1
CDR3 DNA: TGCGCCAGCAGCCAAGGAAGCGGGGGGGCTTACACAGATACGCAGTATTTT
CDR3 protein: CASSQGSGGAYTDTQYF

D gene: TRBD2
J gene: TRBJ2-3
clone size: once
V gene: TRBV20-1
CDR3 DNA: TGCAGTGCTAGTGGACTAGCGGGAGGCACATCTCGCACAGATACGCAGTATTTT
CDR3 protein: CSASGLAGGTSRTDTQYF